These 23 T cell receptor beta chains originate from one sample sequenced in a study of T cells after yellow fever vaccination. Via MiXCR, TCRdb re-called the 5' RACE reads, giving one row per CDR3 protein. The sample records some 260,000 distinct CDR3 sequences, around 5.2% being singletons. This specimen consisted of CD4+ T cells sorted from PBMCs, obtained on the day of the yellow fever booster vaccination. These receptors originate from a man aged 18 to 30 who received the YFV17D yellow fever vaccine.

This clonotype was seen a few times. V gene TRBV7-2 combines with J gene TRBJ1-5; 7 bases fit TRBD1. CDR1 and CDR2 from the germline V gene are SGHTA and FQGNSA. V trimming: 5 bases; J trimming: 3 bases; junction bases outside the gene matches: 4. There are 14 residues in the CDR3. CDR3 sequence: CASSHGTVNQPQHF. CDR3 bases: TGTGCCAGCAGCCATGGGACAGTCAATCAGCCCCAGCATTTT. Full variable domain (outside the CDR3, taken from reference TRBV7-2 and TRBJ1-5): GAGVSQSPSNKVTEKGKDVELRCDPISGHTALYWYRQSLGQGLEFLIYFQGNSAPDKSGLPSDRFSAERTGGSVSTLTIQRTQQEDSAVYLCASSHGTVNQPQHFGDGTRLSIL.

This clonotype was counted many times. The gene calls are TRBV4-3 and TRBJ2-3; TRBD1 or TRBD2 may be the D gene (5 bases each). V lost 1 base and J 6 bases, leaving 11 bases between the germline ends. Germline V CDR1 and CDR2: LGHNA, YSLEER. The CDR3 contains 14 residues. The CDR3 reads CASSQGQGEDTQYF. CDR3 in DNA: TGCGCCAGCAGCCAAGGGCAGGGAGAGGATACGCAGTATTTT.

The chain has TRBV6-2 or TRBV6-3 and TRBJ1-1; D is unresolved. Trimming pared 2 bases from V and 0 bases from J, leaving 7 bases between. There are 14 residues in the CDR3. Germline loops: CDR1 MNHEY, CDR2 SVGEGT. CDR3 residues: CASSYRVVNTEAFF. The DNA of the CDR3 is TGTGCCAGCAGTTACAGGGTAGTGAACACTGAAGCTTTCTTT.

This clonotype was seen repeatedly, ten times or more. CDR3 protein: CASTLVGLSGELFF. The CDR3 nucleotides are TGCGCCAGTACTCTCGTCGGCCTATCCGGGGAGCTGTTTTTT. This chain uses TRBV5-1 with TRBJ2-2, with no clear D. V lost 8 bases and J 6 bases, leaving 17 bases between the germline ends. The CDR3 covers 14 residues. The germline CDR1 and CDR2 sequences are SGHRS and YFSETQ.

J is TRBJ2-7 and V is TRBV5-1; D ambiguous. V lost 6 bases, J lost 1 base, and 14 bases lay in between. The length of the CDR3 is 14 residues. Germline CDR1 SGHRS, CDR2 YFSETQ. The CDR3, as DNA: TGCGCCAGCACCAACATCCCGACTTCCTACGAGCAGTACTTC. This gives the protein CASTNIPTSYEQYF.

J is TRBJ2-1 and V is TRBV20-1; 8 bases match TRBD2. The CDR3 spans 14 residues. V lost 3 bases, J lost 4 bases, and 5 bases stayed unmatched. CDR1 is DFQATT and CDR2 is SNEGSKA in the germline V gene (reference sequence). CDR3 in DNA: TGCAGTGCTAGGTTTCGGGGGGGGTACAATGAGCAGTTCTTC. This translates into CSARFRGGYNEQFF.

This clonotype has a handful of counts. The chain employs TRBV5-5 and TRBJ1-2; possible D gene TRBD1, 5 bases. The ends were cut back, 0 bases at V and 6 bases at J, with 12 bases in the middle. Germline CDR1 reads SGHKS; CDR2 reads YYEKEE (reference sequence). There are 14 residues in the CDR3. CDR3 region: CASSLEWGGDGYTF. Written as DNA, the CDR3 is TGTGCCAGCAGCTTGGAATGGGGAGGGGATGGCTACACCTTC.

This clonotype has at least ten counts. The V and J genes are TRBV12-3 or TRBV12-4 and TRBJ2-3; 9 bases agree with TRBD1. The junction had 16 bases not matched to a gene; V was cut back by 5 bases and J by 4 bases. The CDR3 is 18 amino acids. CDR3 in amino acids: CASSPNNRDRVSADTQYF. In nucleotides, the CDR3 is TGTGCCAGCAGTCCGAATAACCGGGACAGGGTATCAGCAGATACGCAGTATTTT.

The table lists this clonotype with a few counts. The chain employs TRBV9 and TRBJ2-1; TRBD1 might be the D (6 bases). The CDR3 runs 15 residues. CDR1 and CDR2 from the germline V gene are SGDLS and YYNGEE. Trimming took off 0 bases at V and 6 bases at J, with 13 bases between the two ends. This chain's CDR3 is CASSVGGLASNEQFF. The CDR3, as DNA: TGTGCCAGCAGCGTAGGGGGGCTGGCTTCCAATGAGCAGTTCTTC. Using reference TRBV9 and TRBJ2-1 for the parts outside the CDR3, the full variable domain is DSGVTQTPKHLITATGQRVTLRCSPRSGDLSVYWYQQSLDQGLQFLIQYYNGEERAKGNILERFSAQQFPDLHSELNLSSLELGDSALYFCASSVGGLASNEQFFGPGTRLTVL.

Here the CDR3 reads CASSQMGQGGEETQYF. The CDR3, as DNA: TGTGCCAGCAGCCAAATGGGGCAGGGAGGAGAAGAGACCCAGTACTTC. This chain joins TRBV4-2 and TRBJ2-5; possible D gene TRBD2, 6 bases. This CDR3 contains 16 residues. Trimming removed 2 bases from V and 3 bases from J, with 16 bases in between. Per the germline V gene, CDR1 is LGHNA and CDR2 is YNFKEQ.

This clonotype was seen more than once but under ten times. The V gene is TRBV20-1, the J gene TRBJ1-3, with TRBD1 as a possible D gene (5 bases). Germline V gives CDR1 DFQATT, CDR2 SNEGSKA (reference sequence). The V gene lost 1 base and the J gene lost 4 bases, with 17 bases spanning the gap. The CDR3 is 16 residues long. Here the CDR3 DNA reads TGCAGTGCTAGAGGCCGACGGGGCAACGAAGGAAACACCATATATTTT. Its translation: CSARGRRGNEGNTIYF.

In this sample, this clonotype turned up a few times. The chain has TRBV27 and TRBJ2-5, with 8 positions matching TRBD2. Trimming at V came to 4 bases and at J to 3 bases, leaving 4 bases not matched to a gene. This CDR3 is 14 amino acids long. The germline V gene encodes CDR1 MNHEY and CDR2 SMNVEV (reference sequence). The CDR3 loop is CASSSRAGEETQYF. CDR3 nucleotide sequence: TGTGCCAGCAGTTCACGAGCGGGGGAAGAGACCCAGTACTTC.

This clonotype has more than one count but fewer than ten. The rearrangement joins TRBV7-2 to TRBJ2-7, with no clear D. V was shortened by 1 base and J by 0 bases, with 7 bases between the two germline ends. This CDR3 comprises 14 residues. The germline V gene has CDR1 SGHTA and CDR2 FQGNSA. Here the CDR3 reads CASSLVASSYEQYF. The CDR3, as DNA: TGTGCCAGCAGCTTAGTGGCCAGCTCCTACGAGCAGTACTTC.

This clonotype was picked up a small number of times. CDR3 loop: CASSSRVAGNTIYF. The CDR3 DNA is TGTGCCAGCAGCTCCAGGGTTGCCGGAAACACCATATATTTT. The V call is TRBV7-8, the J call TRBJ1-3, with D tentatively TRBD1 (5 bases). Germline CDR1 SGHVS, CDR2 FQNEAQ. V lost 4 bases and J lost 4, with 11 bases in between. CDR3 size: 14 residues.

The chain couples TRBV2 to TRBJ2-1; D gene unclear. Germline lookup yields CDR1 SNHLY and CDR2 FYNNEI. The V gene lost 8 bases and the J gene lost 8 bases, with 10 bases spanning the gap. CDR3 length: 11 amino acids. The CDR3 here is CASAWVDEQFF. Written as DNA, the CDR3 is TGTGCCAGCGCCTGGGTGGATGAGCAGTTCTTC.

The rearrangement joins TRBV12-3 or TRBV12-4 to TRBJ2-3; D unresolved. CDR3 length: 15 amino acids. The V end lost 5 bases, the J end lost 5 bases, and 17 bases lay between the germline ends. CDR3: CASSKNSWGRDTQYF. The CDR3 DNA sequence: TGTGCCAGCAGTAAAAATAGCTGGGGAAGAGATACGCAGTATTTT.

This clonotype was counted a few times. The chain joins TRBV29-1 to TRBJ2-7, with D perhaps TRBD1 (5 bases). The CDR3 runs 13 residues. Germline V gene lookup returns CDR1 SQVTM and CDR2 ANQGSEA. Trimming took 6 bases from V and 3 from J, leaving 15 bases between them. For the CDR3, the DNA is TGCAGCGTAGATCAGGGCACCGACTACGAGCAGTACTTC. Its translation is CSVDQGTDYEQYF.

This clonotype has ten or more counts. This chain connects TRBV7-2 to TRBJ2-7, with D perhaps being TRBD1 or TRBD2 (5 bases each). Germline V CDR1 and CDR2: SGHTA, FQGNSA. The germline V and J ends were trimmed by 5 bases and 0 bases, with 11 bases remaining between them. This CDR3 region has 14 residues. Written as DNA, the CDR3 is TGTGCCAGCAGCCAGGGACCGATCTCCTACGAGCAGTACTTC. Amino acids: CASSQGPISYEQYF.

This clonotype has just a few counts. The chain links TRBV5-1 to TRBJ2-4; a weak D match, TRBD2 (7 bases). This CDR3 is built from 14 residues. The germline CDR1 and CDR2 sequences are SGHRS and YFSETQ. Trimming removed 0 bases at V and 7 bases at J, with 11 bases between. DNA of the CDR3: TGCGCCAGCAGCTTGGCGGGGGGCGTGAACATTCAGTACTTC. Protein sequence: CASSLAGGVNIQYF.

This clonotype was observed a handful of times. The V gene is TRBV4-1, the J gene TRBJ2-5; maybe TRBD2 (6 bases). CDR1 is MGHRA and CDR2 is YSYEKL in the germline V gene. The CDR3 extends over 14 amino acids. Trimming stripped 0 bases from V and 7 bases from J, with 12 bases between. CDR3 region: CASSQDHSGGTQYF. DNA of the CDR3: TGCGCCAGCAGCCAAGATCATAGCGGCGGGACCCAGTACTTC.

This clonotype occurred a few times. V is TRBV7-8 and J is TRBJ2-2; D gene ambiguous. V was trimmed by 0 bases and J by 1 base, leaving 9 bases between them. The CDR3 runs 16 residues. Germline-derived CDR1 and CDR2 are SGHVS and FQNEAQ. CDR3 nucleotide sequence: TGTGCCAGCAGCTTAGCGATGGCCCTGAACACCGGGGAGCTGTTTTTT. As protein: CASSLAMALNTGELFF.

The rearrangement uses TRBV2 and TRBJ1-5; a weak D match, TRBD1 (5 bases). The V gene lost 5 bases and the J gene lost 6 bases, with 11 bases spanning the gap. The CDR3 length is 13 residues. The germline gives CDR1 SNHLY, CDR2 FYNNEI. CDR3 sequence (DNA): TGTGCCAGCAGTTCAGGGTACGGTCAGCCCCAGCATTTT. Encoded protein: CASSSGYGQPQHF.

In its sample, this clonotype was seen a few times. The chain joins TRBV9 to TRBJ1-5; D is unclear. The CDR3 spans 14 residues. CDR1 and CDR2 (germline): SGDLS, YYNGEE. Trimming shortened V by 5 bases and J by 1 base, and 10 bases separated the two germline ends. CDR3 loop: CASSRGLSNQPQHF. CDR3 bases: TGTGCCAGCAGTCGGGGATTAAGCAATCAGCCCCAGCATTTT.